These 25 T cell receptor beta chains share one sample of origin, sequenced in a study of cytomegalovirus exposure and HLA in healthy donors. PCR involved 60 Vbeta and 13 Jbeta primers. The assay was immunoSEQ multiplex PCR, and TCRdb's table has in-frame clones only and misses some. This sample carries 120,000 or so clones, about 10% of them seen once, and the ten largest clones take roughly 4.2%. Sequenced material: PBMCs. These receptor sequences come from a woman in her late teens or twenties in good health and CMV-seropositive.

This clone was seen a handful of times. This chain connects TRBV15 to TRBJ1-2; TRBD1 is a possible D gene (5 bases). There are 17 residues in the CDR3. Trimming left V 3 bases short and J 9 bases short, with 26 bases between. Germline assignment: CDR1 LNHNV and CDR2 YYDKDF (reference sequence). As DNA, the CDR3 is TGTGCCACCAGCAGGGGGGGGGTTGAGAGGGAGTCTCATAGCTACACCTTC. This translates into CATSRGGVERESHSYTF.

This clone was picked up a small number of times. This chain links TRBV11-3 with TRBJ2-1; D ambiguous. CDR1 is SGHNT, CDR2 YENEEA, per germline. The CDR3 is 13 residues long. Trimming shortened V by 5 bases and J by 10 bases, and 15 bases separated the two germline ends. CDR3 sequence: CASSLNIMSEQFF. The CDR3 DNA is TGTGCCAGCAGCCTAAATATCATGTCCGAGCAGTTCTTC.

The V and J genes are TRBV9 and TRBJ1-1, with a weak D call TRBD1 (6 bases). Trimming removed 4 bases at V and 0 bases at J, with 16 bases between. Germline loops: CDR1 SGDLS, CDR2 YYNGEE. The CDR3 consists of 16 residues. This CDR3 reads CASSNGWGPMNTEAFF. The CDR3 bases are TGTGCCAGCAGCAACGGGTGGGGGCCCATGAACACTGAAGCTTTCTTT.

This clone showed up just a few times. V usage is TRBV30 and J usage is TRBJ2-1; 13 bases match TRBD2. Germline CDR1 is GTSNPN and CDR2 is SVGIG (reference sequence). V trimming: 7 bases; J trimming: 8 bases; junction bases outside the gene matches: 8. The length of the CDR3 is 14 residues. CDR3 sequence: CAFQGLAGMYEQFF. In DNA form, the CDR3 reads TGTGCCTTCCAGGGACTAGCGGGAATGTATGAGCAGTTCTTC.

Only a few counts were recorded for this clone. The chain carries TRBV7-3 and TRBJ2-3; weak D call: TRBD1 (6 bases). CDR1 and CDR2 from the germline V gene are SGHTA and FQGTGA. Trimming shortened V by 5 bases and J by 2 bases, and 14 bases separated the two germline ends. The CDR3 runs 15 residues. DNA for the CDR3: TGTGCCAGCAGCCTTAACAGGGTATCCACAGATACGCAGTATTTT. As protein: CASSLNRVSTDTQYF.

This clone has only a few counts. This sequence joins TRBV13 and TRBJ1-4, with D tentatively TRBD1 (6 bases). Looked up from germline, CDR1 is PRHDT and CDR2 is FYEKMQ (reference sequence). The CDR3 loop spans 15 amino acids. V gave up 5 bases and J gave up 7 bases, with 17 bases separating them. CDR3 protein: CASSRSQGSGEKLFF. The CDR3 DNA sequence: TGTGCCAGCAGCCGTTCACAGGGAAGTGGTGAAAAACTGTTTTTT.

This clone came up a few times. One end of the junction fails to match germline, which may point to a read error. The chain links TRBV7-7 to TRBJ2-1; D perhaps matches TRBD1 (6 bases). Per the germline V gene, CDR1 is SSHAT and CDR2 is FNYEAQ (reference sequence). The CDR3 contains 16 residues. CDR3 sequence reads: CASSLALGAPYNEQFF. CDR3 nucleotide sequence: TGTGCTAGCAGCTTAGCTCTGGGGGCGCCCTACAATGAGCAGTTCTTC.

In its sample, this clone was seen a few times. This chain connects TRBV6-5 to TRBJ1-1; unclear D gene. Deletions cut 8 bases from V and 5 bases from J, with 6 bases between. The CDR3 runs to 10 residues. CDR1 and CDR2 (germline): MNHEY, SVGAGI. In DNA, the CDR3 is TGTGCCAGCTGGGAGACTGAAGCTTTCTTT. Amino acids: CASWETEAFF.

This clone has more than one count but fewer than ten. V usage is TRBV6-5 and J usage is TRBJ2-1; a weak D match, TRBD1 (5 bases). The CDR3 spans 14 residues. With 4 bases removed from V and 4 bases from J, the gap between germline ends came to 11 bases. The germline CDR1 and CDR2 sequences are MNHEY and SVGAGI. The CDR3 region is CASSSWTKYNEQFF. The CDR3 coding sequence is TGTGCCAGCAGTTCCTGGACAAAGTACAATGAGCAGTTCTTC.

The rearrangement uses TRBV7-8 and TRBJ2-1; D possibly corresponds to TRBD2 (6 bases). V was shortened by 4 bases and J by 3 bases, with 13 bases between the two germline ends. Germline V gives CDR1 SGHVS, CDR2 FQNEAQ. The CDR3 consists of 15 residues. In DNA form, the CDR3 reads TGTGCCAGCAGCTCCAGCCTAGCGTTCTACAATGAGCAGTTCTTC. It translates to CASSSSLAFYNEQFF. Looking up the rest from reference TRBV7-8 and TRBJ2-1 gives the full variable domain: GAGVSQSPRYKVAKRGQDVALRCDPISGHVSLFWYQQALGQGPEFLTYFQNEAQLDKSGLPSDRFFAERPEGSVSTLKIQRTQQEDSAVYLCASSSSLAFYNEQFFGPGTRLTVL.

The rearrangement uses TRBV6-8 and TRBJ2-7, with a possible D match to TRBD2 (6 bases). Germline CDR1 MNHGY, CDR2 SAAAGT. The CDR3 is 12 residues long. Between the trimmed V and J ends, which lost 8 bases and 5 bases, there was a span of 13 bases. The CDR3 loop is CASGEVLHEQYF. The CDR3 coding sequence is TGTGCCAGCGGGGAGGTTCTCCACGAGCAGTACTTC.

The rearrangement joins TRBV11-3 to TRBJ2-1; 12 bases agree with TRBD2. The CDR3 covers 17 residues. Germline loops: CDR1 SGHNT, CDR2 YENEEA. V trimming: 4 bases; J trimming: 7 bases; junction bases outside the gene matches: 11. The CDR3 region is CASSSPTSGRSSNEQFF. CDR3 coding DNA: TGTGCCAGCAGCTCCCCGACTAGCGGGAGATCATCGAATGAGCAGTTCTTC.

This clone has just a few counts. The chain combines TRBV5-1 with TRBJ2-7, with no clear D. CDR1 is SGHRS, CDR2 YFSETQ, per germline. This CDR3 comprises 14 residues. The V gene lost 2 bases and the J gene lost 6 bases, with 15 bases spanning the gap. In DNA, the CDR3 is TGCGCCAGCAGCTTTCCGTTTTTACGCGGCGAGCAGTACTTC. Translation gives CASSFPFLRGEQYF. Together with reference TRBV5-1 and TRBJ2-7, the CDR3 gives the full variable domain: KAGVTQTPRYLIKTRGQQVTLSCSPISGHRSVSWYQQTPGQGLQFLFEYFSETQRNKGNFPGRFSGRQFSNSRSEMNVSTLELGDSALYLCASSFPFLRGEQYFGPGTRLTVT.

The rearrangement links TRBV14 to TRBJ2-1; D perhaps matches TRBD2 (6 bases). The V and J ends lost 1 base and 6 bases respectively, with 10 bases between them. The CDR3 runs 14 residues. Germline CDR1 and CDR2: SGHDN and FVKESK. In DNA, the CDR3 is TGTGCCAGCAGCCAAGCGGGAGTGGGCAATGAGCAGTTCTTC. It is translated as CASSQAGVGNEQFF.

This clone was detected only a few times. The V call is TRBV9, the J call TRBJ1-5; perhaps TRBD1 as D (5 bases). The CDR3 runs 14 residues. Germline CDR1 SGDLS, CDR2 YYNGEE. Trimming took off 4 bases at V and 4 bases at J, with 12 bases between the two ends. The CDR3 coding sequence is TGTGCCAGCAGCCCCAGGGATTCTAATCAGCCCCAGCATTTT. Amino acids: CASSPRDSNQPQHF.

DNA for the CDR3: TGTGCCAGCAGCAGGGACAGGGCCACTGAAGCTTTCTTT. Protein: CASSRDRATEAFF. The chain couples TRBV7-3 to TRBJ1-1; the match to TRBD1 covers 9 bases. The V gene's germline CDR1 is SGHTA and CDR2 FQGTGA. The CDR3 runs to 13 residues. The ends lost 5 bases at V and 4 bases at J; junction bases unmatched: 2.

V is TRBV5-6 and J is TRBJ2-1; D unclear. The CDR3 runs 15 residues. CDR1 is SGHDT and CDR2 is YYEEEE in the germline V gene. V dropped 1 base and J dropped 7 bases, with 15 bases sitting between them. CDR3 sequence reads: CASSLLVATQNEQFF. CDR3 nucleotides: TGTGCCAGCAGCTTGTTGGTAGCCACGCAAAATGAGCAGTTCTTC.

This clone showed up just a few times. The chain carries TRBV19 and TRBJ1-5, with D possibly being TRBD1 (6 bases). The V gene lost 7 bases and the J gene lost 4 bases, with 17 bases spanning the gap. From germline, CDR1 is LNHDA and CDR2 SQIVND (reference sequence). The CDR3 loop spans 15 amino acids. The CDR3 protein is CASTSRGRGNQPQHF. The CDR3 nucleotides are TGTGCCAGTACCTCCAGGGGCAGGGGAAATCAGCCCCAGCATTTT. Full variable domain (missing parts from reference TRBV19 and TRBJ1-5): DGGITQSPKYLFRKEGQNVTLSCEQNLNHDAMYWYRQDPGQGLRLIYYSQIVNDFQKGDIAEGYSVSREKKESFPLTVTSAQKNPTAFYLCASTSRGRGNQPQHFGDGTRLSIL.

In its sample, this clone was seen a few times. This sequence joins TRBV6-5 and TRBJ2-1, with D tentatively TRBD1 (6 bases). CDR1 is MNHEY and CDR2 is SVGAGI in the germline V gene. The CDR3 is made up of 15 amino acids. V lost 6 bases to trimming and J lost 3 bases, with 15 bases between them. The CDR3 DNA reads as TGTGCCAGCAGGACACAGGGTGAGGGCTACAATGAGCAGTTCTTC. This encodes CASRTQGEGYNEQFF.

V usage is TRBV5-8 and J usage is TRBJ2-3; D remains unclear. Germline CDR1 and CDR2: SGHTS and YDEGEE. The V gene lost 2 bases and the J gene lost 4 bases, with 8 bases spanning the gap. The CDR3 is made up of 13 amino acids. As DNA, the CDR3 is TGTGCCAGCAGCTTTTATCTTTCAGATACGCAGTATTTT. This gives the protein CASSFYLSDTQYF. The whole variable domain, filled in from reference TRBV5-8 and TRBJ2-3, reads EAGVTQSPTHLIKTRGQQATLRCSPISGHTSVYWYQQALGLGLQFLLWYDEGEERNRGNFPPRFSGRQFPNYSSELNVNALELEDSALYLCASSFYLSDTQYFGPGTRLTVL.

The rearrangement links TRBV6-5 to TRBJ1-2; D perhaps matches TRBD1 (5 bases). The V end was cut by 8 bases, the J end by 5 bases, with 21 bases between. CDR3 length equals 15 residues. CDR1 and CDR2 (germline): MNHEY, SVGAGI. The CDR3 sequence is CASGGRGGSLYGYTF. The CDR3 DNA reads TGTGCCAGCGGGGGTCGGGGGGGTTCCCTGTATGGCTACACCTTC.

The V and J genes are TRBV7-3 and TRBJ2-1; 7 nucleotides agree with TRBD2. This CDR3 comprises 15 residues. From germline, CDR1 is SGHTA and CDR2 FQGTGA. After removal of 5 bases from V and 3 bases from J, the junction contained 7 bases not matched to a gene. The CDR3 sequence: CASSQNWGGYNEQFF. DNA for the CDR3: TGTGCCAGCAGCCAGAATTGGGGGGGCTACAATGAGCAGTTCTTC.

In its sample, this clone was seen a few times. The chain carries TRBV19 and TRBJ2-5; TRBD2 aligns across 7 bases. J lost 4 bases, V lost 3 bases, and 5 bases had no gene match. The CDR3 has 14 amino acids. Looked up from germline, CDR1 is LNHDA and CDR2 is SQIVND (reference sequence). The CDR3 coding sequence is TGTGCCAGTAGTATCGGGGGGAGTAGAGAGACCCAGTACTTC. It codes for CASSIGGSRETQYF.

This clone has only a few counts. V gene TRBV7-9 combines with J gene TRBJ2-1; perhaps TRBD2 as D (5 bases). The V gene's germline CDR1 is SEHNR and CDR2 FQNEAQ (reference sequence). There are 15 residues in the CDR3. Trimming pared 4 bases from V and 7 bases from J, leaving 17 bases between. Here the CDR3 reads CASSWLVSGSNEQFF. The CDR3 nucleotides read TGTGCCAGCAGCTGGCTTGTTTCGGGATCGAATGAGCAGTTCTTC.

This clone showed up many times. The J gene is TRBJ2-5, the V gene TRBV9, with TRBD2 as a possible D gene (6 bases). V was shortened by 7 bases and J by 0 bases, with 13 bases between the two germline ends. The germline V gene has CDR1 SGDLS and CDR2 YYNGEE. This CDR3 contains 14 residues. CDR3 loop: CASRQAGYQETQYF. The CDR3 DNA reads TGTGCCAGCCGGCAGGCGGGGTACCAAGAGACCCAGTACTTC. Looking up the rest from reference TRBV9 and TRBJ2-5 gives the full variable domain: DSGVTQTPKHLITATGQRVTLRCSPRSGDLSVYWYQQSLDQGLQFLIQYYNGEERAKGNILERFSAQQFPDLHSELNLSSLELGDSALYFCASRQAGYQETQYFGPGTRLLVL.